Here is one T cell receptor (beta chain) with its context. Its antigen is as yet unknown. The data derive from a study of T cells after yellow fever vaccination. Looking at the study overall: SMART-Seq v4 Ultra Low Input prepared the low-cell-number fractions.

The study's findings and limits: Across the CD4 and CD8 compartments, a small share of clonotypes was present in both.

Synthesis of TCR cDNA relied on 5'RACE template switching, which attached a universal primer site and UMIs. TCRdb reprocessed the 5' RACE reads via MiXCR and lists one record per CDR3 protein. Among 500,000 to 650,000 distinct CDR3 sequences, about 13% were seen once, and the ten largest hold roughly 13%. Trimming left V 8 bases short and J 4 bases short, with 20 bases between. Germline assignment: CDR1 MDHEN and CDR2 SYDVKM. The CDR3 length is 15 residues. The receptor's source is a man aged 25-45 years who received the YFV17D yellow fever vaccine. This chain links TRBV28 with TRBJ1-1; D ambiguous. Material: PBMCs, obtained on the day of the yellow fever booster vaccination. CDR3 in amino acids: CASRNGETSLTEAFF. The CDR3 DNA follows: TGTGCCAGCCGAAATGGGGAAACCTCGCTCACTGAAGCTTTCTTT.